The sample holds a few counts of the clone carrying this T cell receptor (beta chain). Its antigen is undetermined. Germline V gene sequence: CDR1 DFQATT, CDR2 SNEGSKA (reference sequence). V gave up 6 bases and J gave up 11 bases; unmatched junction bases: 11. The CDR3 runs 12 residues. Stability of Graves' hyperthyroidism was defined as absent ophthalmopathy progression within 18 months. Amplification of TCR beta CDR3 regions used RNA as the template. Carried out on the TCR CDR3, a first-round RT-PCR used the HTBI primer set. MiXCR, run by TCRdb on the multiplex PCR reads, gives a single entry per CDR3 protein. The data show about 350,000 distinct CDR3 sequences, approximately 15% seen once. The source of the sample is a study of T cells in Graves' hyperthyroidism and ophthalmopathy. The study, taken as a whole, reports: Most expanded thyroid clonotypes above 0.001 recurred in blood.

This receptor was taken from a woman younger than 45 with Graves' hyperthyroidism. The chain carries TRBV20-1 and TRBJ1-1, with 8 nucleotides matching TRBD1. Sequencing used blood. CDR3 nucleotides: TGCAGTGCCGTTAGGACAGGGATGTTGGCTTTCTTT. This encodes CSAVRTGMLAFF.